The sequence of this TCR beta chain was determined in a study of untreated major depressive disorder. This table comes from immunoSEQ multiplex PCR, and its TCRdb copy is limited to in-frame clones, with some not included. The sample includes just over 20,000 clones, roughly 93% seen only once; the top ten take around 0.3%. V gave up 6 bases and J gave up 8 bases, with 16 bases separating them. There are 13 residues in the CDR3. CDR1 SNHLY and CDR2 FYNNEI come from the germline V gene. The receptor was derived from a man between 25 and 39 years old in good health. The V gene is TRBV2, the J gene TRBJ1-2; D perhaps matches TRBD1 (5 bases). Sequencing input: CD4+ T cells from PBMCs. This CDR3 reads CASSRDQKAGYTF. For the CDR3, the DNA is TGTGCCAGCAGCCGGGACCAAAAAGCGGGCTACACCTTC. Full variable domain (missing parts from reference TRBV2 and TRBJ1-2): EPEVTQTPSHQVTQMGQEVILRCVPISNHLYFYWYRQILGQKVEFLVSFYNNEISEKSEIFDDQFSVERPDGSNFTLKIRSTKLEDSAMYFCASSRDQKAGYTFGSGTRLTVV.